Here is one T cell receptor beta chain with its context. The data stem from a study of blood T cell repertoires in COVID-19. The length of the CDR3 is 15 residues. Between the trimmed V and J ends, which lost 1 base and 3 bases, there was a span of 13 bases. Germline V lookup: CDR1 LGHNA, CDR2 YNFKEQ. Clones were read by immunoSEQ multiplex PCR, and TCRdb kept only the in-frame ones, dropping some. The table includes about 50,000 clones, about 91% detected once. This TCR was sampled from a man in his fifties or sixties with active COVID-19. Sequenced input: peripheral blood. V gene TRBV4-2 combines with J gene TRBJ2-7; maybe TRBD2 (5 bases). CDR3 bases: TGTGCCAGCAGCCAAGGCGTCGGGGAGTTCTACGAGCAGTACTTC. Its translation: CASSQGVGEFYEQYF.